The clone carrying this TCR beta chain is labeled medium-sized. This sample stems from a study of T cell repertoires in aging, cancer and after chemotherapy. TCR beta rearrangements were amplified from peripheral blood genomic DNA. A mixed TRB-A/B primer pool amplified rearranged TRB by multiplex touch-down PCR. TCRdb passed the multiplex PCR reads through MiXCR, listing each CDR3 protein once. Of approximately 1,500 distinct CDR3 sequences listed, 20% to 25% are singletons. The CDR3 totals 15 residues. CDR1 is MRHNA, CDR2 SNTAGT, per germline. With 3 bases removed from V and 6 bases from J, the gap between germline ends came to 15 bases.

The origin of this receptor is a human donor with a solid tumor. V gene TRBV6-4 combines with J gene TRBJ2-1; perhaps D is TRBD1 or TRBD2 (6 bases each). The sample comprised blood. The CDR3 bases are TGTGCCAGCAGTGAGCGGGACACCGAGGCCAATGAGCAGTTCTTC. Translating gives CASSERDTEANEQFF.